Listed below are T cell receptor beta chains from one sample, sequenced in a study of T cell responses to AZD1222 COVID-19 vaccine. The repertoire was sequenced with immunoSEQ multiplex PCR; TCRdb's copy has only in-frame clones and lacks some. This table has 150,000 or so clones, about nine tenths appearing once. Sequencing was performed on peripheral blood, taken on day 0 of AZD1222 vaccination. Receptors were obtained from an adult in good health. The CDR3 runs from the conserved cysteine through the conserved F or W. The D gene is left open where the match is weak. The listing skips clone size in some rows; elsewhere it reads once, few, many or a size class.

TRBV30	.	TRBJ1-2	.	CAWTMEGARNYGYTF	TGTGCCTGGACTATGGAAGGGGCTCGGAACTATGGCTACACCTTC
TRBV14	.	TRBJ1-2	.	CASSWGLYGYTF	TGTGCCAGCAGCTGGGGACTTTATGGCTACACCTTC
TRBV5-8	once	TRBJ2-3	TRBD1	CASSHHRGRLNKGTDTQYF	TGTGCCAGCAGCCATCACAGGGGGCGCTTGAACAAGGGCACAGATACGCAGTATTTT
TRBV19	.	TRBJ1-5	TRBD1	CASSKDRGPGNQPQHF	TGTGCCAGTAGTAAAGACAGGGGGCCGGGCAATCAGCCCCAGCATTTT
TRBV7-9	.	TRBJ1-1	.	CASTPRRVNTEAFF	TGTGCCAGCACCCCCCGTCGGGTGAACACTGAAGCTTTCTTT
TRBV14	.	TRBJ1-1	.	CASSPSRGFTEAFF	TGTGCCAGCAGCCCCTCCCGGGGGTTCACTGAAGCTTTCTTT
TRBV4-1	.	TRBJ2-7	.	CASSQGGGAHEQYF	TGCGCCAGCAGCCAAGGGGGCGGCGCCCACGAGCAGTACTTC
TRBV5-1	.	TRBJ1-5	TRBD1	CASRMTGGGQPQHF	TGCGCCAGCAGGATGACAGGGGGGGGTCAGCCCCAGCATTTT
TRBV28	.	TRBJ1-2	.	CASSFGGAAIGYTF	TGTGCCAGCAGTTTCGGGGGCGCCGCGATCGGCTACACCTTC
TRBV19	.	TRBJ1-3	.	CASSIDSPGSGNTIYF	TGTGCCAGTAGTATAGATTCTCCCGGCTCTGGAAACACCATATATTTT
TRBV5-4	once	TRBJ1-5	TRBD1	CASSLGGTGINQPQHF	TGTGCCAGCAGCTTGGGGGGGACAGGAATCAATCAGCCCCAGCATTTT
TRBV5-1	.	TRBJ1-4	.	CASSLVGRGRSNNEKLFF	TGCGCCAGCAGCTTGGTAGGCCGGGGGCGATCCAATAATGAAAAACTGTTTTTT
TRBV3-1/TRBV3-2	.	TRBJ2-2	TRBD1	CASSYTGTDRTTGELFF	TGTGCCAGCAGCTACACAGGGACGGACAGGACCACCGGGGAGCTGTTTTTT
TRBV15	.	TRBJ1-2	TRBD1	CATSRDRARGDGYTF	TGTGCCACCAGCAGAGATCGAGCCAGGGGGGATGGCTACACCTTC
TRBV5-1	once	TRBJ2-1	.	CASSQQTSSYNEQFF	TGCGCCAGCAGCCAGCAAACTAGTTCCTACAATGAGCAGTTCTTC
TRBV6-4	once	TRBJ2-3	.	CASSDGSLSSTDTQYF	TGTGCCAGCAGTGATGGCAGCCTTTCTAGCACAGATACGCAGTATTTT
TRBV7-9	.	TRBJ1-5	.	CASSRRDFHCNQPQHF	TGTGCCAGCAGCCGCAGGGACTTCCATTGCAATCAGCCCCAGCATTTT
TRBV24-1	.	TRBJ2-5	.	CATSEHETQYF	TGTGCCACCAGTGAGCATGAGACCCAGTACTTC
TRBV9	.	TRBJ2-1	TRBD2	CASSPPTDGGGTYNEQFF	TGTGCCAGCAGCCCCCCAACCGATGGCGGGGGTACCTACAATGAGCAGTTCTTC
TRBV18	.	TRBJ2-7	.	CASSQTYEQYF	TGTGCCAGCTCACAGACTTACGAGCAGTACTTC
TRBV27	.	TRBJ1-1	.	CASSLEGDTEAFF	TGTGCCAGCAGTTTAGAAGGGGACACTGAAGCTTTCTTT
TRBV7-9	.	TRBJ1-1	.	CASSLRTSGARNTEAFF	TGTGCCAGCAGCTTAAGAACCTCAGGGGCTCGGAACACTGAAGCTTTCTTT
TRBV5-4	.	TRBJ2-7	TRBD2	CASSLGSGRDEQYF	TGTGCCAGCAGCTTAGGTAGCGGGAGGGACGAGCAGTACTTC
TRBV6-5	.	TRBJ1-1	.	CASSYGITLVTEAFF	TGTGCCAGCAGTTACGGTATTACTCTGGTCACTGAAGCTTTCTTT
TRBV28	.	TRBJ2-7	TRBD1	CATRPQGASAYEQYF	TGTGCCACCCGTCCGCAGGGGGCTAGCGCCTACGAGCAGTACTTC
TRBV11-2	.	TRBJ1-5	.	CASSLGSGLGNQPQHF	TGTGCCAGCAGCTTGGGTTCGGGTCTGGGTAATCAGCCCCAGCATTTT
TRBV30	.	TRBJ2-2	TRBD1	CAWTFRGRWNTGELFF	TGTGCCTGGACCTTCAGGGGGAGATGGAACACCGGGGAGCTGTTTTTT
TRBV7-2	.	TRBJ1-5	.	CASSLRGTQPQHF	TGTGCCAGCAGCTTAAGGGGCACTCAGCCCCAGCATTTT
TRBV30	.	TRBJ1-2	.	CAWSVLRPGPALSGYTF	TGTGCCTGGAGTGTACTCCGCCCGGGACCCGCTTTATCCGGCTACACCTTC
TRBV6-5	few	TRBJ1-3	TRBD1	CASSLGQGYRHTIYF	TGTGCCAGCAGTTTGGGACAGGGCTATCGGCACACCATATATTTT
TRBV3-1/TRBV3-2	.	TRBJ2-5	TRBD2	CASSLSSSGLQETQYF	TGTGCCAGCAGCCTATCATCTAGCGGGCTACAAGAGACCCAGTACTTC
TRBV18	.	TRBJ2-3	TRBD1	CASSADRGSPLVAQYF	TGTGCCAGCTCAGCGGACAGGGGGTCGCCTCTTGTGGCGCAGTATTTT
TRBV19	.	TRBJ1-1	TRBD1	CASLDRESLNTEAFF	TGTGCCAGTCTCGACAGGGAATCGTTGAACACTGAAGCTTTCTTT
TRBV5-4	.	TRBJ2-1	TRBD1	CASSGMGQGTYNEQFF	TGTGCCAGCAGCGGGATGGGACAGGGTACCTACAATGAGCAGTTCTTC
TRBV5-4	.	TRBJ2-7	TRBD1	CASRDRGGYEQYF	TGTGCCAGCAGAGACAGGGGGGGCTACGAGCAGTACTTC
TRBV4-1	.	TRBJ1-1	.	CASSQDLQRAFF	TGCGCCAGCAGCCAAGATTTACAGCGAGCTTTCTTT
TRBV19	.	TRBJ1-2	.	CASTVAWGHYGYTF	TGTGCCAGTACAGTGGCCTGGGGACACTATGGCTACACCTTC
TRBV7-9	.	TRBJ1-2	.	CASTQRGDGEYGYTF	TGTGCCAGCACCCAAAGGGGCGATGGGGAATATGGCTACACCTTC
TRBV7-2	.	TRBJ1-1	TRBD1	CASSLEMGQGVGAFF	TGTGCCAGCAGCTTAGAGATGGGACAGGGGGTGGGCGCTTTCTTT
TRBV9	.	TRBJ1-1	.	CASSPARGARSEAFF	TGTGCCAGCAGCCCTGCCCGGGGGGCGCGATCTGAAGCTTTCTTT
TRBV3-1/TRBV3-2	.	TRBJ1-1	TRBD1	CASSQAGQPNTEAFF	TGTGCCAGCAGTCAGGCGGGACAGCCGAACACTGAAGCTTTCTTT
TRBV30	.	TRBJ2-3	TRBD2	CAWSTGLAGGGDTQYF	TGTGCCTGGAGTACCGGACTAGCGGGGGGTGGGGATACGCAGTATTTT
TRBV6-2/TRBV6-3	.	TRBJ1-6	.	CASSYSFISGGFNNSPLHF	TGTGCCAGCAGTTACTCGTTTATCTCGGGGGGTTTCAACAATTCACCCCTCCACTTT
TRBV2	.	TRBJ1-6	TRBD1	CASTSRDRGSPLHF	TGTGCCAGCACGTCCCGGGACAGGGGTTCACCCCTCCACTTT
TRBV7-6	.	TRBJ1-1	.	CASSLEAGLNTEAFF	TGTGCCAGCAGCTTAGAGGCAGGCTTGAACACTGAAGCTTTCTTT
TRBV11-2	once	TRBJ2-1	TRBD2	CASSLVSAGGNEQFF	TGTGCCAGCAGCTTAGTATCTGCGGGGGGTAATGAGCAGTTCTTC